One and the same sample provided the 31 T cell receptor beta chains below, sequenced in a study of cytomegalovirus exposure and HLA in healthy donors. This table comes from immunoSEQ multiplex PCR, and its TCRdb copy is limited to in-frame clones, with some not included. Among some 140,000 clones listed, just under 90% were seen once. The sample taken for sequencing was PBMCs. The origin of the receptors is a woman in her 30s in good health and CMV-seropositive.

This sequence joins TRBV19 and TRBJ2-7; no firm D call. This CDR3 spans 14 amino acids. Deletions cut 6 bases from V and 0 bases from J, with 12 bases between. Germline V CDR1 and CDR2: LNHDA, SQIVND (reference sequence). The CDR3 spells CASSQAPGSYEQYF. For the CDR3, the DNA is TGTGCCAGTAGCCAAGCCCCCGGCTCCTACGAGCAGTACTTC.

V usage is TRBV20-1 and J usage is TRBJ2-5; TRBD2 might be the D (5 bases). The germline V gene has CDR1 DFQATT and CDR2 SNEGSKA (reference sequence). This CDR3 is 10 amino acids long. V was shortened by 8 bases and J by 4 bases, with 8 bases between the two germline ends. CDR3 nucleotide sequence: TGCAGTCAAGGGAGAGAGACCCAGTACTTC. Translation: CSQGRETQYF.

The V call is TRBV11-3, the J call TRBJ2-5; weak D call: TRBD1 (6 bases). CDR1 SGHNT and CDR2 YENEEA come from the germline V gene. The CDR3 consists of 14 residues. Trimming shortened V by 0 bases and J by 3 bases, and 8 bases separated the two germline ends. The CDR3 DNA follows: TGTGCCAGCAGCTTAGATCGGACAGAAGAGACCCAGTACTTC. It translates to CASSLDRTEETQYF.

The CDR3 coding sequence is TGTGCCAGCAGCCGACAGGGGCCCCTCCTTCCGAACACCGGGGAGCTGTTTTTT. This translates into CASSRQGPLLPNTGELFF. The chain uses TRBV5-5 and TRBJ2-2, with 8 bases that match TRBD1. The CDR3 totals 18 residues. Germline assignment: CDR1 SGHKS and CDR2 YYEKEE (reference sequence). Losses at the gene ends were 4 bases for V and 0 bases for J; bases not matched to a gene: 11.

This chain links TRBV29-1 with TRBJ2-1; 8 bases are a match to TRBD1. This CDR3 spans 14 amino acids. CDR1 is SQVTM and CDR2 is ANQGSEA in the germline V gene. J gave up 2 bases and V 6 bases, and 6 bases lay outside the gene matches. CDR3 amino acids: CSVHRGAPYNEQFF. CDR3 nucleotide sequence: TGCAGCGTGCACAGGGGGGCCCCCTACAATGAGCAGTTCTTC.

This chain connects TRBV4-1 to TRBJ1-3; 7 positions agree with TRBD1. There are 17 residues in the CDR3. CDR1 is MGHRA and CDR2 is YSYEKL in the germline V gene. Trimming at V came to 1 base and at J to 0 bases, leaving 6 bases not matched to a gene. As DNA, the CDR3 is TGCGCCAGCAGCCAAGTTTACAGGGGCATCTCTGGAAACACCATATATTTT. As protein: CASSQVYRGISGNTIYF.

The CDR3 DNA is TGTGCCAGCAGTTTAGGACGCGACAGGATCATTGGAAACACCATATATTTT. The encoded protein is CASSLGRDRIIGNTIYF. The chain employs TRBV28 and TRBJ1-3; possible D gene TRBD1, 6 bases. From germline, CDR1 is MDHEN and CDR2 SYDVKM. This CDR3 region has 17 residues. The germline V and J ends were trimmed by 2 bases and 3 bases, with 17 bases remaining between them.

About this clone: In the same sample, other DNA sequences code for this CDR3. V is TRBV19 and J is TRBJ2-3, with D uncertain. Trimming removed 3 bases from V and 6 bases from J, with 4 bases in between. CDR3 size: 11 residues. Germline V gives CDR1 LNHDA, CDR2 SQIVND (reference sequence). CDR3 sequence: CASSIADTQYF. The CDR3 nucleotides read TGTGCCAGTAGTATTGCGGATACGCAGTATTTT.

V is TRBV20-1 and J is TRBJ2-1, with D perhaps matching TRBD2 (5 bases). This CDR3 has 11 amino acids. Germline V CDR1 and CDR2: DFQATT, SNEGSKA (reference sequence). V lost 5 bases to trimming and J lost 10 bases, with 12 bases between them. CDR3 DNA sequence: TGCAGTGCTGAGGGCTTTGGGGAGCAGTTCTTC. Its protein is CSAEGFGEQFF.

The chain links TRBV4-2 to TRBJ1-5; TRBD1 is a possible D gene (5 bases). The CDR3 extends over 16 amino acids. Germline V gene sequence: CDR1 LGHNA, CDR2 YNFKEQ. Trimming left V 0 bases short and J 6 bases short, with 15 bases between. The CDR3: CASSQDLETAPQPQHF. CDR3 sequence (DNA): TGTGCCAGCAGCCAAGATCTAGAGACAGCACCTCAGCCCCAGCATTTT.

The rearrangement uses TRBV4-1 and TRBJ2-3; possible D gene TRBD2, 6 bases. Looked up from germline, CDR1 is MGHRA and CDR2 is YSYEKL. V was trimmed by 4 bases and J by 6 bases, leaving 17 bases between them. CDR3 length equals 15 residues. CDR3 bases: TGCGCCAGCAGCCGGGGACTCCAAAACTTTGATACGCAGTATTTT. Residues: CASSRGLQNFDTQYF.

The chain carries TRBV5-1 and TRBJ1-1; TRBD1 agrees at 8 bases. Germline assignment: CDR1 SGHRS and CDR2 YFSETQ. This CDR3 is built from 17 residues. V lost 4 bases to trimming and J lost 1 base; unmatched junction nucleotides: 12. DNA of the CDR3: TGCGCCAGCAGCCCGAGGGCAGGGGGCCAAACGAACACTGAAGCTTTCTTT. It is translated as CASSPRAGGQTNTEAFF.

V gene TRBV7-2 combines with J gene TRBJ2-5; D is unclear. CDR1 is SGHTA and CDR2 is FQGNSA in the germline V gene. V lost 5 bases and J 5 bases, leaving 9 bases between the germline ends. The CDR3 has 12 residues. The CDR3 reads CASSPYGETQYF. The CDR3 nucleotides are TGTGCCAGCAGCCCATACGGGGAGACCCAGTACTTC.

The CDR3 here is CASSPTSGGAETQYF. The CDR3, as DNA: TGTGCCAGCAGCCCGACTAGCGGGGGGGCAGAGACCCAGTACTTC. The chain couples TRBV4-2 to TRBJ2-5, with 14 bases identical to TRBD2. The CDR3 extends over 15 amino acids. V lost 4 bases and J lost 4; bases outside the gene matches: 2. Germline CDR1 is LGHNA and CDR2 is YNFKEQ.

The chain links TRBV5-4 to TRBJ2-5, with D possibly TRBD1 on 6 matching bases. V was pared by 3 bases and J by 5 bases, with 17 bases between. CDR3 length: 15 amino acids. The germline CDR1 and CDR2 sequences are SGHNT and YYREEE (reference sequence). DNA of the CDR3: TGTGCCAGCAGCTCGCTACTACAGGGAGAGGAGACCCAGTACTTC. Translating gives CASSSLLQGEETQYF.

The V gene is TRBV5-8, the J gene TRBJ2-1; 11 nucleotides match TRBD2. Per the germline V gene, CDR1 is SGHTS and CDR2 is YDEGEE. V lost 6 bases and J lost 4; bases outside the gene matches: 9. This CDR3 comprises 16 residues. This chain's CDR3 is CASTRDPSGGYNEQFF. DNA of the CDR3: TGTGCCAGCACCCGGGATCCTAGCGGGGGGTACAATGAGCAGTTCTTC. The full variable domain, its missing parts supplied by reference TRBV5-8 and TRBJ2-1, is EAGVTQSPTHLIKTRGQQATLRCSPISGHTSVYWYQQALGLGLQFLLWYDEGEERNRGNFPPRFSGRQFPNYSSELNVNALELEDSALYLCASTRDPSGGYNEQFFGPGTRLTVL.

The chain combines TRBV4-2 with TRBJ1-1; weak D call: TRBD1 (6 bases). CDR3 length equals 15 residues. CDR1 LGHNA and CDR2 YNFKEQ come from the germline V gene. With 0 bases removed from V and 3 bases from J, the gap between germline ends came to 11 bases. CDR3 sequence (DNA): TGTGCCAGCAGCCAAGAACCCAGGGGTGACACTGAAGCTTTCTTT. Translating gives CASSQEPRGDTEAFF.

The chain links TRBV7-6 to TRBJ1-6; 9 nucleotides align to TRBD1. CDR3 size: 13 residues. Unmatched junction bases numbered 4, after V lost 6 bases and J lost 10 bases. CDR1 is SGHVS and CDR2 is FNYEAQ in the germline V gene. CDR3 in amino acids: CASRTGGGSPLHF. The CDR3 region has the DNA TGTGCCAGCAGGACAGGGGGTGGCTCACCCCTCCACTTT.

V is TRBV29-1 and J is TRBJ1-6; TRBD1 matches 7 bases. The V segment lost 7 bases and the J segment 7 bases; nucleotides outside the gene matches: 4. Germline lookup yields CDR1 SQVTM and CDR2 ANQGSEA. This CDR3 spans 12 amino acids. The CDR3 loop is CSAGDRNSPLHF. For the CDR3, the DNA is TGCAGCGCCGGGGACAGAAATTCACCCCTCCACTTT.

The chain uses TRBV7-8 and TRBJ2-7; tentatively, D is TRBD1 (5 bases). This CDR3 comprises 15 residues. CDR1 and CDR2 from the germline V gene are SGHVS and FQNEAQ. Trimming stripped 1 base from V and 3 bases from J, with 13 bases between. The CDR3 nucleotides are TGTGCCAGCAGCTTAGAGCCCGCAGGGTACTACGAGCAGTACTTC. Translated: CASSLEPAGYYEQYF. The complete variable domain, with remaining parts taken from reference TRBV7-8 and TRBJ2-7, reads GAGVSQSPRYKVAKRGQDVALRCDPISGHVSLFWYQQALGQGPEFLTYFQNEAQLDKSGLPSDRFFAERPEGSVSTLKIQRTQQEDSAVYLCASSLEPAGYYEQYFGPGTRLTVT.

The chain's CDR3 is CASNKDRGGEKLFF. CDR3 in DNA: TGTGCCAGCAACAAGGACAGGGGAGGTGAAAAACTGTTTTTT. The J gene is TRBJ1-4, the V gene TRBV2; TRBD1 matches 9 bases. CDR3 length: 14 residues. From germline, CDR1 is SNHLY and CDR2 FYNNEI. The J segment lost 7 bases and the V segment lost 7 bases, leaving 7 bases of the junction unmatched.

This chain uses TRBV4-1 with TRBJ2-5; D might be TRBD1 (6 bases). V was pared by 0 bases and J by 13 bases, with 12 bases between. CDR3 size: 12 residues. Germline CDR1 MGHRA, CDR2 YSYEKL. The CDR3 bases are TGCGCCAGCAGCCAAGATCGAGGGGGATGGTACTTC. Translating it yields CASSQDRGGWYF.

J is TRBJ2-1 and V is TRBV28, with TRBD2 matching 16 bases. The CDR3 has 15 amino acids. The junction had 1 base not matched to a gene; V was cut back by 2 bases and J by 9 bases. The V gene's germline CDR1 is MDHEN and CDR2 SYDVKM. CDR3 sequence reads: CASSLGTSGRAEQFF. Written as DNA, the CDR3 is TGTGCCAGCAGTTTAGGGACTAGCGGGAGGGCTGAGCAGTTCTTC.

This sequence joins TRBV2 and TRBJ2-2; 7 bases align to TRBD1. J gave up 4 bases and V 9 bases, and 8 bases lay outside the gene matches. CDR3 length equals 14 residues. Germline V gives CDR1 SNHLY, CDR2 FYNNEI. The CDR3 loop reads CARAQGIGTGELFF. DNA for the CDR3: TGTGCCAGAGCACAGGGGATCGGCACCGGGGAGCTGTTTTTT.

This rearrangement joins TRBV18 to TRBJ2-7; no firm D call. This CDR3 has 13 amino acids. The V end lost 0 bases, the J end lost 0 bases, and 3 bases lay between the germline ends. Germline CDR1 KGHSH, CDR2 LQKENI. CDR3 bases: TGTGCCAGCTCACCACCGGCCTCCTACGAGCAGTACTTC. Translating it yields CASSPPASYEQYF.

This clone has just one count. CDR3 loop: CASSLQGALYGYTF. In nucleotides, the CDR3 is TGTGCCAGCAGCTTACAGGGGGCACTCTATGGCTACACCTTC. The chain has TRBV5-4 and TRBJ1-2; TRBD1 matches at 9 bases. V lost 2 bases and J lost 4; bases outside the gene matches: 3. The CDR3 has 14 amino acids. Germline V gives CDR1 SGHNT, CDR2 YYREEE (reference sequence).

This chain joins TRBV7-2 and TRBJ1-3; no clear D. Trimming took off 2 bases at V and 1 base at J, with 6 bases between the two ends. The CDR3 has 14 residues. Germline V CDR1 and CDR2: SGHTA, FQGNSA. The CDR3 DNA reads TGTGCCAGCAGCTTAACGGGTTCTGGAAACACCATATATTTT. The encoded protein is CASSLTGSGNTIYF.

The J gene is TRBJ1-1, the V gene TRBV5-4; 8 bases agree with TRBD1. V shed 3 bases, J shed 5 bases, and the junction held 12 bases outside the gene matches. Germline assignment: CDR1 SGHNT and CDR2 YYREEE (reference sequence). The CDR3 runs to 16 residues. The CDR3 bases are TGTGCCAGCAGCTCCATTCCCAGACGGACAGGGACTGAAGCTTTCTTT. Protein sequence: CASSSIPRRTGTEAFF.

As regards this clone: This sample also contains other DNA sequences that code for the same CDR3. The genes are TRBV18 and TRBJ1-1, with D possibly TRBD1 on 5 matching bases. The V end lost 5 bases, the J end lost 1 base, and 8 bases lay between the germline ends. Germline CDR1 and CDR2: KGHSH and LQKENI. CDR3 length: 13 residues. The CDR3 region has the DNA TGTGCCAGCTCATACCAGGGGAACACTGAAGCTTTCTTT. Translated: CASSYQGNTEAFF.

The rearrangement uses TRBV28 and TRBJ2-7; TRBD2 matches 10 bases. V lost 5 bases to trimming and J lost 0 bases; unmatched junction nucleotides: 7. The CDR3 has 16 residues. From germline, CDR1 is MDHEN and CDR2 SYDVKM. The CDR3 spells CASSPPKRGGSYEQYF. The DNA for the CDR3 is TGTGCCAGCAGTCCACCAAAGCGGGGGGGCTCCTACGAGCAGTACTTC. Full variable domain (missing parts from reference TRBV28 and TRBJ2-7): DVKVTQSSRYLVKRTGEKVFLECVQDMDHENMFWYRQDPGLGLRLIYFSYDVKMKEKGDIPEGYSVSREKKERFSLILESASTNQTSMYLCASSPPKRGGSYEQYFGPGTRLTVT.

The chain recombines TRBV2 with TRBJ2-3, with 11 bases aligning to TRBD2. The CDR3 is 16 residues long. The germline gives CDR1 SNHLY, CDR2 FYNNEI. J gave up 6 bases and V 2 bases, and 7 bases lay outside the gene matches. The CDR3 nucleotides read TGTGCCAGCAGTGAAATTCTAGCGGGAGGTGTTGATACGCAGTATTTT. This sequence encodes CASSEILAGGVDTQYF.